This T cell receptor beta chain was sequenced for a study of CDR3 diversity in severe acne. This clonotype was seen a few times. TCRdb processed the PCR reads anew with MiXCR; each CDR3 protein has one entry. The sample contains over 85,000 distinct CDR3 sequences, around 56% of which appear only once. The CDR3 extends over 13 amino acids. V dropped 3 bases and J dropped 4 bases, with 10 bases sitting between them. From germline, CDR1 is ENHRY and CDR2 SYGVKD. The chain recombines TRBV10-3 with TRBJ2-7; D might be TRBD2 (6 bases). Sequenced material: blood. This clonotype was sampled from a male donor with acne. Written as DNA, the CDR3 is TGTGCCATCAGTGATGGGACTCCATACGAGCAGTACTTC. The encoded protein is CAISDGTPYEQYF.